The present T cell receptor (beta chain) was sequenced within a study of blood T cell repertoires in COVID-19 (TCRdb year 2020). Study-wide context: Collaborator samples came from the United States, Italy and Spain and covered acute and convalescent phases of COVID-19. Samples were obtained from the ongoing ImmuneRACE study (first 160 participants) and from 950 to 1,500 subjects provided by 6 global collaborators. Deeply sampled blood TCRbeta repertoires from subjects exposed to, actively infected with, or recovered from COVID-19 were included in the dataset. The sample metadata nearly always contained a de-identified subject ID, COVID-19 status, age in years and sex. The material from the prospective study consisted of cDNA or gDNA derived from T cells, B-cell-depleted T cells, or PBMCs. HLA class I and class II types, where available, came from metadata supplied by the sample provider rather than from assay-based typing. The repertoires were made available in a free public database intended to serve as a resource for research on the immune response to SARS-CoV-2.

A note on this clone: Its specific antigen is unknown. Per-base quality was not reported, and no clone a single base away is much larger than it.

The immunoSEQ Assay, a bias-controlled multiplex PCR, was used to amplify TCRbeta CDR3 regions from genomic DNA. The authors processed their data as follows. Within the assay, amplification of reference gene primers was used to estimate how many nucleated cells each sample contained. Sequence reads were collapsed and filtered to measure the absolute abundance of every unique TCRbeta CDR3 rearrangement. For each sample, productive Simpson clonality was calculated as the square root of Simpson's diversity index across productive rearrangements. Held by TCRdb, this immuneACCESS table contains in-frame sequences only and omits some clones. Under half of the omission traces to an unresolved V gene where checked; the cause of the rest is unknown. The DNA was the basis for D and trimming; V, J and clone size are from that table. This sample holds around 250,000 clones; roughly 88% were observed only once. 9% to 15% of the sample comes from the top ten.

The collaborating institutions used their own protocols to collect whole blood in K2EDTA tubes. For TCRbeta analysis, collaborators shipped samples in one of three forms: frozen whole blood, isolated PBMCs, or DNA extracted from either of those sample types. The CDR3 runs 16 amino acids, cysteine and phenylalanine included. CDR3 DNA is the only sequence kept; it has 48 bases, read in frame from the first base. CDR1 and CDR2 are read off the germline V gene (reference sequence) as LGHDT and YNNKEL. Germline trimming: 0 bases from V, 1 base from J; junction bases outside gene matches: 4. The study at large found these results: Clinical and demographic metadata were provided uncurated, with the amount varying by source and participant.

Sequencing input: peripheral blood. The clonotype comes from a man aged 80 or over with acute or convalescent COVID-19. The rearrangement joined TRBV3-1 (or the pseudogene TRBV3-2) to TRBJ2-3, with 7 central nucleotides matching TRBD2. The CDR3 here reads CASSQDGTSGTDTQYF. The DNA sequence is TGTGCCAGCAGCCAAGATGGCACTAGCGGCACAGATACGCAGTATTTT.